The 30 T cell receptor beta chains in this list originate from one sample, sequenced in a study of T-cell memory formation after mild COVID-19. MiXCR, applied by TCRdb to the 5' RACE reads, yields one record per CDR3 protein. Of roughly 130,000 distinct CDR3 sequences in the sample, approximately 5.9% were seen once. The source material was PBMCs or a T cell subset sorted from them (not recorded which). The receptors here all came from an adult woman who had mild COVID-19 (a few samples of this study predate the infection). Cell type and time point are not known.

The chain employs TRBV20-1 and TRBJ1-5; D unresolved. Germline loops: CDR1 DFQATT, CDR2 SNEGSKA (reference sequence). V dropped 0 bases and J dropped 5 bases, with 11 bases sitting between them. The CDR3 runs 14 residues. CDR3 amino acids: CSARDRMEYQPQHF. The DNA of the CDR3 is TGCAGTGCTAGAGATAGGATGGAATATCAGCCCCAGCATTTT.

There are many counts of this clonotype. The CDR3 is CASRGLYNEQFF. Here the CDR3 DNA reads TGTGCCAGCAGAGGCCTCTACAATGAGCAGTTCTTC. V and J are TRBV2 and TRBJ2-1; D is unclear. This CDR3 spans 12 amino acids. Per germline, CDR1 SNHLY and CDR2 FYNNEI. Trimming left V 6 bases short and J 3 bases short, with 6 bases between.

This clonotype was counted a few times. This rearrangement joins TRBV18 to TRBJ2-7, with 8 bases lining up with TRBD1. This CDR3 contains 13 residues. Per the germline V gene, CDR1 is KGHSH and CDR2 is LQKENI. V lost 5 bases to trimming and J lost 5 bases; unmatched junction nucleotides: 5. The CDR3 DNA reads TGTGCCAGCTCAAATCAGGGGGCGAACGAGCAGTACTTC. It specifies CASSNQGANEQYF.

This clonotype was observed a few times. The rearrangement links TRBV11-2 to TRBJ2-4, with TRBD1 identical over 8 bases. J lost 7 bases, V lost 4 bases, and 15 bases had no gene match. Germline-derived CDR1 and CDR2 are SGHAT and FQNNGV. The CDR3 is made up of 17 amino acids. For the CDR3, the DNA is TGTGCCAGCAGCTACCTCCTAACAGGGGGAGGTGGGAACATTCAGTACTTC. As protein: CASSYLLTGGGGNIQYF.

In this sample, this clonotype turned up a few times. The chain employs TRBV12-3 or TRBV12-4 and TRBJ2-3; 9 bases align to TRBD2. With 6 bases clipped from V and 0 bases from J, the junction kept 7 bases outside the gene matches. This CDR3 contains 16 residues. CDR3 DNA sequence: TGTGCCAGCAGGCCGCGGGGGGGAAGTAGCACAGATACGCAGTATTTT. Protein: CASRPRGGSSTDTQYF.

For the CDR3, the DNA is TGTGCCAGCAGCCGCGGGACTTTGGGGCGTCGGTTCTTC. Translation: CASSRGTLGRRFF. The chain carries TRBV16 and TRBJ2-1, with a possible D match to TRBD2 (6 bases). Per the germline V gene, CDR1 is KGHSY and CDR2 is FQNENV. The CDR3 sequence is 13 residues long. Trimming stripped 4 bases from V and 15 bases from J, with 19 bases between. The full variable domain, with the rest looked up from reference TRBV16 and TRBJ2-1, is GEEVAQTPKHLVRGEGQKAKLYCAPIKGHSYVFWYQQVLKNEFKFLISFQNENVFDETGMPKERFSAKCLPNSPCSLEIQATKLEDSAVYFCASSRGTLGRRFFGPGTRLTVL.

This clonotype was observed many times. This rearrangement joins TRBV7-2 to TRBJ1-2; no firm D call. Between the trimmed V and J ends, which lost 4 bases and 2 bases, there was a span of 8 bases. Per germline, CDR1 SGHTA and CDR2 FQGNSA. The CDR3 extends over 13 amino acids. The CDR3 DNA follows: TGTGCCAGCAGCTACGACCTAAACTATGGCTACACCTTC. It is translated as CASSYDLNYGYTF.

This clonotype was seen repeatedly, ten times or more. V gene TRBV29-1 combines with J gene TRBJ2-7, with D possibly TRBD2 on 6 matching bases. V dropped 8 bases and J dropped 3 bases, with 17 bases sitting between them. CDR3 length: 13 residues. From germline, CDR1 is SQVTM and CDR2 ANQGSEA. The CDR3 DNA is TGCAGCTTCTCTGGCGGGAATTACTACGAGCAGTACTTC. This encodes CSFSGGNYYEQYF.

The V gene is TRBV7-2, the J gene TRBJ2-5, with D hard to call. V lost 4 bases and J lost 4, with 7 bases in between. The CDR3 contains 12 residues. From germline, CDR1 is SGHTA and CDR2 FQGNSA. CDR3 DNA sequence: TGTGCCAGCAGCTCAAACCGAGAGACCCAGTACTTC. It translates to CASSSNRETQYF.

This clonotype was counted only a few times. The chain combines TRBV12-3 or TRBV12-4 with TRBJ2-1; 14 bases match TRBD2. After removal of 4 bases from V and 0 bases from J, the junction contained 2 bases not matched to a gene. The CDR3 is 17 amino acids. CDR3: CASSSGTSGGSYNEQFF. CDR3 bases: TGTGCCAGCAGTTCTGGGACTAGCGGGGGCTCCTACAATGAGCAGTTCTTC.

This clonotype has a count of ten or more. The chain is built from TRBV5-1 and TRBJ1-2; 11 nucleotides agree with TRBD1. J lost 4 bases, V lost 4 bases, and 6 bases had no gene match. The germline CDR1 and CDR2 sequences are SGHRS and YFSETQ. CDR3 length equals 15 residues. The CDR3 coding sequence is TGCGCCAGCAGCCCCTCTGGGACAGGGGGCTATGGCTACACCTTC. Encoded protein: CASSPSGTGGYGYTF. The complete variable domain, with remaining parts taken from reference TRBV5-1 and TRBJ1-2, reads KAGVTQTPRYLIKTRGQQVTLSCSPISGHRSVSWYQQTPGQGLQFLFEYFSETQRNKGNFPGRFSGRQFSNSRSEMNVSTLELGDSALYLCASSPSGTGGYGYTFGSGTRLTVV.

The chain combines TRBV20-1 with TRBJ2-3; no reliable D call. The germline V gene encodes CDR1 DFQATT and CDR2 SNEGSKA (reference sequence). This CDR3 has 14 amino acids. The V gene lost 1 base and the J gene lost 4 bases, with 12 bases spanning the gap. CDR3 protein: CSARVGLPPDTQYF. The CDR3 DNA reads TGCAGTGCTAGAGTGGGCCTCCCCCCAGATACGCAGTATTTT.

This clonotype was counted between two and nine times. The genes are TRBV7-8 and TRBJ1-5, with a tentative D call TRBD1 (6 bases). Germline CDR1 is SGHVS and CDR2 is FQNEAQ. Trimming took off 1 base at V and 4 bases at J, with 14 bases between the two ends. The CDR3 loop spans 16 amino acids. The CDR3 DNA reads TGTGCCAGCAGCTTAGTCGGGACATCAACTAATCAGCCCCAGCATTTT. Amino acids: CASSLVGTSTNQPQHF. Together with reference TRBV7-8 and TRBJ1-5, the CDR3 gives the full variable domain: GAGVSQSPRYKVAKRGQDVALRCDPISGHVSLFWYQQALGQGPEFLTYFQNEAQLDKSGLPSDRFFAERPEGSVSTLKIQRTQQEDSAVYLCASSLVGTSTNQPQHFGDGTRLSIL.

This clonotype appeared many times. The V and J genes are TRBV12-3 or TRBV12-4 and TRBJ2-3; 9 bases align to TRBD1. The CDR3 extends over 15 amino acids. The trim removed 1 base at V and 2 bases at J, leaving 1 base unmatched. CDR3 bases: TGTGCCAGCAGTTTAGGACAGGGGGTCACAGATACGCAGTATTTT. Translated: CASSLGQGVTDTQYF.

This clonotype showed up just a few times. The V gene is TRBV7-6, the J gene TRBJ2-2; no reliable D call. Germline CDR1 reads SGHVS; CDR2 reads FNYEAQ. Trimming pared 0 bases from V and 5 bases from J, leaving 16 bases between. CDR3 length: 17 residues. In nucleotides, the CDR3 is TGTGCCAGCAGCTTAGCGCAATTGGGCAGGTCAACCGGGGAGCTGTTTTTT. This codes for CASSLAQLGRSTGELFF.

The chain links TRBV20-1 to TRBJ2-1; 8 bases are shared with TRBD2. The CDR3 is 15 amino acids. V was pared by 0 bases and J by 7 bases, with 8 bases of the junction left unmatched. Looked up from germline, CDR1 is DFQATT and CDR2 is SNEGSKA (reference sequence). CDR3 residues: CSARDPTGGPNEQFF. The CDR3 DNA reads TGCAGTGCTAGAGATCCAACGGGAGGGCCAAATGAGCAGTTCTTC.

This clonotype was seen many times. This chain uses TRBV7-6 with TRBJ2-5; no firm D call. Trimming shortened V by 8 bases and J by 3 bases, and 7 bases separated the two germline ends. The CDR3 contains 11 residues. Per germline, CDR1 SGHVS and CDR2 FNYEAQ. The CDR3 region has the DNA TGTGCCAGCGGGCAAGAAGAGACCCAGTACTTC. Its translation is CASGQEETQYF.

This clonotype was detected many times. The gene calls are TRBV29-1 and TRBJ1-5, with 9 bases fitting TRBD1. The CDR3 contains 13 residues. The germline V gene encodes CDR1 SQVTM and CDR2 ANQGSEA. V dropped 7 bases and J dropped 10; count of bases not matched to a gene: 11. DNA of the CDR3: TGCAGCGCCCTAGTGGACAGGGGTCACCCCCAGCATTTT. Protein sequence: CSALVDRGHPQHF.

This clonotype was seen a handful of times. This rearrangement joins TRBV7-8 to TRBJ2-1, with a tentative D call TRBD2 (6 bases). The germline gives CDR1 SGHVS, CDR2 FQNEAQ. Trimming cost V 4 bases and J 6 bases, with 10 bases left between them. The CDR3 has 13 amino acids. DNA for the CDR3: TGTGCCAGCAGCTCCGGACTAATCAATGAGCAGTTCTTC. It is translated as CASSSGLINEQFF.

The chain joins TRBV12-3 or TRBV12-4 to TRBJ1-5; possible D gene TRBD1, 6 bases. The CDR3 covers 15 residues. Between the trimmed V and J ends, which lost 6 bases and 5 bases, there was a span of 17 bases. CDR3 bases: TGTGCCAGCAGCCCAGGGGCACAGATTGATCAGCCCCAGCATTTT. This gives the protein CASSPGAQIDQPQHF.

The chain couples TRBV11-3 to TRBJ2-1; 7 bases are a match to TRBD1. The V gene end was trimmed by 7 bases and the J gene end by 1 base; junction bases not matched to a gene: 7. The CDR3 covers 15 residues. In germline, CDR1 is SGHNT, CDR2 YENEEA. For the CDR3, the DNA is TGTGCCAGCAAAGGTGGGACAGCTTCCTACAATGAGCAGTTCTTC. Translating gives CASKGGTASYNEQFF.

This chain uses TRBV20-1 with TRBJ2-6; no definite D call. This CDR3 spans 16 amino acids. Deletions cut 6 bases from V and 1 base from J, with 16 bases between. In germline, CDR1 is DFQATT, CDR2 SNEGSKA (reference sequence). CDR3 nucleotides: TGCAGTGCACCCAGTCCATCCTCATCTGGGGCCAACGTCCTGACTTTC. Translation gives CSAPSPSSSGANVLTF.

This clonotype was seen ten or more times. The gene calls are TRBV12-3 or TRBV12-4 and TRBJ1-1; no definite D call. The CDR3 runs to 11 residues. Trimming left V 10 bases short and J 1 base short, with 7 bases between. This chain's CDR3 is CATYRNTEAFF. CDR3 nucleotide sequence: TGTGCCACATACAGGAACACTGAAGCTTTCTTT.

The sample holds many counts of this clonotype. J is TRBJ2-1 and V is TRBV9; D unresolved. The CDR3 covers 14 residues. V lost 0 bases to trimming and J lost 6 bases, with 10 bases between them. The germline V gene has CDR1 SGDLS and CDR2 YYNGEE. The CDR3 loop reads CASSVDYGANEQFF. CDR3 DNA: TGTGCCAGCAGCGTAGATTACGGAGCCAATGAGCAGTTCTTC.

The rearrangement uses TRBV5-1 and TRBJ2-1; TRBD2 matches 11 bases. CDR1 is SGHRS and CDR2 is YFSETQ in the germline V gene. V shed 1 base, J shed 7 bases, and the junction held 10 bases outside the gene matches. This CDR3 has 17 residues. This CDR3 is CASSLTLTSGVGNEQFF. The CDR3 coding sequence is TGCGCCAGCAGCTTGACCCTGACTAGCGGGGTGGGAAATGAGCAGTTCTTC.

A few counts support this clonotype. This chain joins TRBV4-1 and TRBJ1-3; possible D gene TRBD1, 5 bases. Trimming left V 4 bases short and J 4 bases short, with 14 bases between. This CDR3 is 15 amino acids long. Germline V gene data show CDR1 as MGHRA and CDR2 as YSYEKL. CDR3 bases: TGCGCCAGCAGCCTAAGTGGGGGATCAGGAAACACCATATATTTT. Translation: CASSLSGGSGNTIYF.

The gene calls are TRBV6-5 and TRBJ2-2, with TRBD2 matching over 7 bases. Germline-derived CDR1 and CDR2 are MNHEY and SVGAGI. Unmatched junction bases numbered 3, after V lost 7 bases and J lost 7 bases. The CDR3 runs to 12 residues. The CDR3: CASTWGGGELFF. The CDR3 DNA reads TGTGCCAGCACCTGGGGGGGCGGGGAGCTGTTTTTT.

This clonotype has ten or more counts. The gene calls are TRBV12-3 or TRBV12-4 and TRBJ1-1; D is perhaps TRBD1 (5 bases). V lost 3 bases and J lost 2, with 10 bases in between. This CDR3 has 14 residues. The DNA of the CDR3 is TGTGCCAGCAGTTTGGGGGGGTTCAACACTGAAGCTTTCTTT. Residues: CASSLGGFNTEAFF.

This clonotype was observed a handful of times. CDR3: CASSSSTSGRRNEQFF. As DNA, the CDR3 is TGTGCCAGCAGCTCGTCGACTAGCGGGAGGAGGAATGAGCAGTTCTTC. This rearrangement joins TRBV7-2 to TRBJ2-1, with 13 bases lining up with TRBD2. Trimming at V came to 4 bases and at J to 7 bases, leaving 7 bases not matched to a gene. This CDR3 comprises 16 residues. The germline V gene has CDR1 SGHTA and CDR2 FQGNSA.

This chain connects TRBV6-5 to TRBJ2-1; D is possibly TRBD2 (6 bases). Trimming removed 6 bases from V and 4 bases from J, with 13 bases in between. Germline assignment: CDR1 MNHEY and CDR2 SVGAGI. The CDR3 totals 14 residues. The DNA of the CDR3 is TGTGCCAGCAGCCTGGGGGACTTGTACAATGAGCAGTTCTTC. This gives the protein CASSLGDLYNEQFF.